This record concerns one TCR beta chain sequence. The data belong to a study of OX40 agonist ivuxolimab in advanced cancers. Assay: immunoSEQ multiplex PCR; the TCRdb copy retains only in-frame clones and omits some. The sample yields 65,000 or so clones, 75% to 90% seen once. Sequenced material: CD4+ or CD8+ T cells sorted from blood, taken in a trial of the OX40 agonist ivuxolimab. This receptor was obtained from an adult with an advanced solid tumor such as melanoma, head and neck, liver or kidney cancer.

The CDR3 region has the DNA TGTGCCAGCAGTTACCTGGGCAGGGTCAGATCACCCCTCCACTTT. Protein: CASSYLGRVRSPLHF. The chain links TRBV6-6 to TRBJ1-6; possibly TRBD1 for D (5 bases). The CDR3 is made up of 15 amino acids. In germline, CDR1 is MNHNY, CDR2 SVGAGI (reference sequence). V was shortened by 2 bases and J by 10 bases, with 15 bases between the two germline ends.